The text below deals with one TCR beta chain. The data belong to a study of shared clonotypes between healthy human individuals. Across the whole study: Donor composition was a couple of women and three men, aged 18 to 49.

Libraries were prepared by immunoSEQ multiplex PCR; TCRdb keeps only in-frame clonotypes and omits some of them. The sample yields some 1.4 million clones, over 95% seen once. Germline V CDR1 and CDR2: WNHNN, SYGVQD (reference sequence). The CDR3 consists of 14 residues. V lost 2 bases and J 2 bases, leaving 6 bases between the germline ends. This chain connects TRBV10-1 to TRBJ2-2; D remains ambiguous. The sequenced material came from naive CD4+ T cells sorted from blood. Subset noted: CD45RA+ positively selected. The TCR sequence derives from a man younger than 45 in good health. Here the CDR3 reads CASSEIPNTGELFF. The CDR3 region has the DNA TGCGCCAGCAGTGAGATCCCCAACACCGGGGAGCTGTTTTTT.